This record looks at one T cell receptor (beta chain) sequence and its context. The data were taken from a study of Ad26.COV2.S vaccination and SARS-CoV-2 variants. Assay used: immunoSEQ multiplex PCR; TCRdb lists only in-frame clones, some missing. The repertoire has around 420,000 clones, approximately 90% of them found once; the top ten carry about 3.6%. Documented treatment: 15 to 20 received Ad26.COV2.S at low or high dose, single or two shots; 5 received placebo; per-sample allocation not given. It was on day 63 after the first vaccine or placebo injection that samples were taken. J gave up 4 bases and V 3 bases, and 10 bases lay outside the gene matches. The CDR3 contains 15 residues. CDR1 and CDR2 (germline): SGHRS, YFSETQ.

The TCR originated in a person aged 18-60 years who received the Ad26.COV2.S COVID-19 vaccine or a placebo. The sample here was peripheral blood, taken in a trial of Ad26.COV2.S vaccine versus placebo. The chain joins TRBV5-1 to TRBJ2-7, with 7 bases that match TRBD1. CDR3 region: CASSSPGTASYEQYF. The CDR3 DNA reads TGCGCCAGCAGCTCCCCCGGGACAGCGTCTTACGAGCAGTACTTC. Drawing the rest from reference TRBV5-1 and TRBJ2-7, the complete variable domain is KAGVTQTPRYLIKTRGQQVTLSCSPISGHRSVSWYQQTPGQGLQFLFEYFSETQRNKGNFPGRFSGRQFSNSRSEMNVSTLELGDSALYLCASSSPGTASYEQYFGPGTRLTVT.